The TCR beta chain under discussion was sequenced for a study of T cells in Graves' hyperthyroidism and ophthalmopathy. Study outcomes and limitations: In simple terms, a model built on 13 V-J features told ophthalmopathy apart from stable hyperthyroidism. Blood also contained most expanded thyroid clonotypes above 0.001.

TCR beta CDR3 region amplification was performed from RNA transcripts. HTBI primers were used for first-round RT-PCR of the TCR CDR3. From the multiplex PCR reads, TCRdb called clonotypes with MiXCR, one entry per CDR3 protein. The sample has hundreds of thousands of distinct CDR3 sequences, roughly a sixth seen once. This clonotype was counted only a few times. Its antigen is unidentified. Germline lookup yields CDR1 SGHTA and CDR2 FQGNSA. The germline V and J ends were trimmed by 5 bases and 1 base, with 21 bases remaining between them. The CDR3 loop spans 17 amino acids. Blood was obtained at the first hyperthyroidism diagnosis, which preceded any ophthalmopathy symptoms. PBMCs were obtained from about 9.9 ml fresh peripheral blood.

The source material was blood. This TCR was sampled from a woman in her forties or fifties with Graves' hyperthyroidism that later progressed to Graves' ophthalmopathy. V is TRBV7-2 and J is TRBJ2-7; unclear D gene. CDR3 residues: CASSLPLDGFLSYEQYF. The DNA of the CDR3 is TGTGCCAGCAGCCTTCCGTTGGACGGATTTCTATCCTACGAGCAGTACTTC.